These 2 T cell receptor beta chains were sequenced from one sample in a study of Tregs in tolerant kidney transplant recipients. Using immunoSEQ multiplex PCR, the repertoire was profiled, and TCRdb retains in-frame clones only, with some absent. The sample consists of 120,000 or so clones, about 91% of them appearing once. Sequenced input: CD4+ T cells from blood. Every receptor here comes from a human donor in good health.

The genes are TRBV7-3 and TRBJ2-6; TRBD1 might be the D (6 bases). V was shortened by 2 bases and J by 1 base, with 15 bases between the two germline ends. Germline lookup yields CDR1 SGHTA and CDR2 FQGTGA. This CDR3 has 18 residues. The chain's CDR3 is CASSLALPGASGANVLTF. The CDR3 bases are TGTGCCAGCAGCTTAGCCCTACCAGGGGCGTCTGGGGCCAACGTCCTGACTTTC.

The gene calls are TRBV19 and TRBJ1-3; D perhaps matches TRBD1 (5 bases). The CDR3 is made up of 14 amino acids. Between the trimmed V and J ends, which lost 7 bases and 0 bases, there was a span of 10 bases. In germline, CDR1 is LNHDA, CDR2 SQIVND (reference sequence). The CDR3 sequence: CASNPGPSGNTIYF. CDR3 nucleotide sequence: TGTGCCAGTAATCCAGGGCCCTCTGGAAACACCATATATTTT.